This entry concerns a single TCR beta chain. 5'RACE with constant-segment primers built TCRalpha and TCRbeta cDNA libraries with UMIs. TCRdb reprocessed the 5' RACE reads via MiXCR and lists one record per CDR3 protein. The table has fewer than 400,000 distinct CDR3 sequences, roughly 13% seen once. The source of the sample is a study of T-cell memory formation after mild COVID-19. Across the study: TCR clusters mostly belonged to single donors.

The CDR3 runs 16 residues. Between the trimmed V and J ends, which lost 8 bases and 0 bases, there was a span of 17 bases. Per germline, CDR1 SEHNR and CDR2 FQNEAQ (reference sequence). The chain has TRBV7-9 and TRBJ1-3; the D gene is possibly TRBD1 (5 bases). This TCR was sampled from a young man who had mild COVID-19 (a few samples of this study predate the infection). Cell type and time point are not known. The sample comprised PBMCs or a T cell subset sorted from them (not recorded which). The DNA for the CDR3 is TGTGCCAGCTCCCGTCGGGGCGGAATCTCTGGAAACACCATATATTTT. Protein: CASSRRGGISGNTIYF.